Below, 19 T cell receptor beta chains from the same sample are listed, as sequenced in a study of T cells in Graves' hyperthyroidism and ophthalmopathy. Amplified TCR beta CDR3 regions derived from RNA transcripts. Carried out on the TCR CDR3, a first-round RT-PCR used the HTBI primer set. MiXCR was run by TCRdb on the multiplex PCR reads, yielding one entry per CDR3 protein. This sample has 400,000 or so distinct CDR3 sequences; about 15% occur once, and the top ten carry about 21%. The material sequenced was blood. Every receptor here comes from a woman in her fifties or sixties with Graves' ophthalmopathy.

Ten or more counts support this clonotype. The V call is TRBV28, the J call TRBJ2-7, with TRBD2 identical over 9 bases. Germline trimming cut 4 bases from V and 6 bases from J; bases unmatched to any gene: 10. CDR3 length: 15 residues. CDR1 MDHEN and CDR2 SYDVKM come from the germline V gene. The CDR3 reads CASSYVSGRQSEQYF. CDR3 in DNA: TGTGCCAGCAGTTACGTTAGCGGGAGACAGAGCGAGCAGTACTTC.

This clonotype appeared many times. The CDR3 is CASGRGAGDQPQHF. In DNA form, the CDR3 reads TGTGCCAGCGGGAGGGGGGCGGGGGATCAGCCCCAGCATTTT. V gene TRBV6-1 combines with J gene TRBJ1-5; possible D gene TRBD1, 6 bases. Trimming left V 8 bases short and J 5 bases short, with 16 bases between. Looked up from germline, CDR1 is MNHNS and CDR2 is SASEGT. CDR3 length: 14 residues.

This clonotype was seen many times. The rearrangement links TRBV11-1 to TRBJ2-5, with 13 bases identical to TRBD2. The CDR3 consists of 16 residues. The V gene's germline CDR1 is SGHAT and CDR2 FQDESV (reference sequence). The V segment lost 5 bases and the J segment 5 bases; nucleotides outside the gene matches: 8. This chain's CDR3 is CASSDLGLAGVETQYF. The CDR3 DNA reads TGTGCCAGCAGCGACCTTGGACTAGCGGGAGTGGAGACCCAGTACTTC.

The chain couples TRBV7-6 to TRBJ2-3; a weak D match, TRBD2 (5 bases). Germline V gene lookup returns CDR1 SGHVS and CDR2 FNYEAQ. V lost 6 bases and J 2 bases, leaving 12 bases between the germline ends. The CDR3 extends over 14 amino acids. The CDR3 sequence is CASSPTRVTDTQYF. The CDR3 coding sequence is TGTGCCAGCAGTCCCACTAGGGTCACAGATACGCAGTATTTT.

The chain uses TRBV5-1 and TRBJ2-3, with D tentatively TRBD1 (5 bases). V gave up 2 bases and J gave up 0 bases, with 7 bases separating them. The CDR3 has 14 residues. Germline V gives CDR1 SGHRS, CDR2 YFSETQ. Here the CDR3 reads CASSFRASTDTQYF. For the CDR3, the DNA is TGCGCCAGCAGCTTCAGGGCCAGCACAGATACGCAGTATTTT.

This clonotype was seen a few times. The chain joins TRBV20-1 to TRBJ2-5; the match to TRBD2 covers 11 bases. Per the germline V gene, CDR1 is DFQATT and CDR2 is SNEGSKA (reference sequence). CDR3 size: 12 residues. Trimming took 8 bases from V and 5 from J; bases not matched to a gene: 4. CDR3 coding DNA: TGCAGTCATATAGCGGGAGGGGAGACCCAGTACTTC. Protein product: CSHIAGGETQYF.

This clonotype was seen many times. The V and J genes are TRBV7-3 and TRBJ2-3; 8 nucleotides agree with TRBD2. V lost 5 bases, J lost 3 bases, and 10 bases stayed unmatched. Per germline, CDR1 SGHTA and CDR2 FQGTGA. The CDR3 is 16 amino acids. The CDR3 coding sequence is TGTGCCAGCAGCCTCGACCCTGCGGGAGGAACAGATACGCAGTATTTT. Translating gives CASSLDPAGGTDTQYF.

The table lists this clonotype with many counts. The V and J genes are TRBV7-8 and TRBJ2-3; D tentatively reads TRBD1 or TRBD2 (6 bases each). Germline assignment: CDR1 SGHVS and CDR2 FQNEAQ. V shed 11 bases and J shed 0 bases, with 12 bases lying between them. The CDR3 consists of 13 residues. CDR3: CAGGLASTDTQYF. CDR3 bases: TGTGCCGGGGGGCTAGCTAGCACAGATACGCAGTATTTT.

This clonotype appeared many times. The chain recombines TRBV7-6 with TRBJ1-6; D is perhaps TRBD1 (5 bases). CDR3 length: 16 residues. V gave up 1 base and J gave up 5 bases, with 12 bases separating them. Germline lookup yields CDR1 SGHVS and CDR2 FNYEAQ. Written as DNA, the CDR3 is TGTGCCAGCAGCTTAGGACAGTCTGCGAATAATTCACCCCTCCACTTT. Translated: CASSLGQSANNSPLHF.

This chain joins TRBV9 and TRBJ2-2; D assignment may be TRBD1 or TRBD2 (5 bases each). The CDR3 is 15 residues long. Trimming took off 4 bases at V and 5 bases at J, with 15 bases between the two ends. Germline V gives CDR1 SGDLS, CDR2 YYNGEE. The CDR3 loop reads CASSPSGTLTGELFF. CDR3 DNA: TGTGCCAGCAGCCCCTCCGGGACCTTGACCGGGGAGCTGTTTTTT.

This clonotype came up many times. The chain has TRBV12-3 or TRBV12-4 and TRBJ2-5; TRBD2 aligns across 15 bases. After removal of 2 bases from V and 0 bases from J, the junction contained 13 bases not matched to a gene. The CDR3 covers 21 residues. CDR3: CASSLKTIPGLAGGYQETQYF. The CDR3 bases are TGTGCCAGCAGTTTAAAAACCATTCCGGGACTAGCGGGAGGCTACCAAGAGACCCAGTACTTC.

In this sample, this clonotype turned up many times. V gene TRBV29-1 combines with J gene TRBJ2-3; 11 bases are shared with TRBD1. Per the germline V gene, CDR1 is SQVTM and CDR2 is ANQGSEA. This CDR3 spans 12 amino acids. The V and J ends lost 6 bases and 5 bases, in that order; junction bases with no gene match: 1. CDR3 nucleotides: TGCAGCGTGGACAGGGGGCGAGATACGCAGTATTTT. Protein product: CSVDRGRDTQYF.

The chain uses TRBV6-9 and TRBJ2-1; TRBD2 aligns across 8 bases. The CDR3 is made up of 21 amino acids. Germline-derived CDR1 and CDR2 are MNHGY and SVAAGI. The junction had 25 bases not matched to a gene; V was cut back by 3 bases and J by 6 bases. The CDR3 DNA is TGTGCCAGCAGTTACCCTATTCCATCCTACTCCCCGGGACTAGGAGCCAATGAGCAGTTCTTC. Encoded protein: CASSYPIPSYSPGLGANEQFF.

This clonotype came up a few times. Here the CDR3 reads CASSFYRFSPGELFF. Written as DNA, the CDR3 is TGTGCCAGCAGTTTCTACAGGTTTTCTCCCGGGGAGCTGTTTTTT. The chain recombines TRBV28 with TRBJ2-2; D may be TRBD1 (5 bases). The length of the CDR3 is 15 residues. Trimming took off 3 bases at V and 6 bases at J, with 14 bases between the two ends. CDR1 MDHEN and CDR2 SYDVKM come from the germline V gene. The complete variable domain, with remaining parts taken from reference TRBV28 and TRBJ2-2, reads DVKVTQSSRYLVKRTGEKVFLECVQDMDHENMFWYRQDPGLGLRLIYFSYDVKMKEKGDIPEGYSVSREKKERFSLILESASTNQTSMYLCASSFYRFSPGELFFGEGSRLTVL.

This clonotype has just a few counts. This chain uses TRBV20-1 with TRBJ2-2, with 14 bases lining up with TRBD2. Germline V gives CDR1 DFQATT, CDR2 SNEGSKA (reference sequence). V shed 2 bases, J shed 6 bases, and the junction held 20 bases outside the gene matches. The CDR3 spans 21 residues. The CDR3 DNA follows: TGCAGTGCTAGAAACAATGTTCTTCCGACTAGCGGGAGGGCCCTAGCCGGGGAGCTGTTTTTT. The encoded protein is CSARNNVLPTSGRALAGELFF.

This clonotype was seen many times. The chain combines TRBV12-3 or TRBV12-4 with TRBJ2-7, with 7 bases matching TRBD1. V lost 8 bases, J lost 4 bases, and 5 bases stayed unmatched. The CDR3 runs 12 residues. DNA of the CDR3: TGTGCCAGCCTCTCAGGGGGTTACGAGCAGTACTTC. This sequence encodes CASLSGGYEQYF.

This clonotype was observed a handful of times. V usage is TRBV6-2 or TRBV6-3 and J usage is TRBJ2-1; D gene unclear. V gave up 5 bases and J gave up 9 bases, with 14 bases separating them. The length of the CDR3 is 13 residues. From germline, CDR1 is MNHEY and CDR2 SVGEGT. The CDR3 region has the DNA TGTGCCAGCAGTCCAGATTCTTGGAGTGAGCAGTTCTTC. This sequence encodes CASSPDSWSEQFF.

This rearrangement joins TRBV9 to TRBJ1-1; no definite D call. The CDR3 is 14 amino acids. Germline CDR1 reads SGDLS; CDR2 reads YYNGEE. V gave up 3 bases and J gave up 2 bases, with 11 bases separating them. The CDR3 loop is CASSAALLNTEAFF. Here the CDR3 DNA reads TGTGCCAGCAGCGCCGCCCTGCTAAACACTGAAGCTTTCTTT.

The V and J genes are TRBV19 and TRBJ1-2; a possible D gene is TRBD1 (6 bases). Trimming removed 7 bases from V and 7 bases from J, with 16 bases in between. The CDR3 has 13 residues. Germline V CDR1 and CDR2: LNHDA, SQIVND (reference sequence). The CDR3 spells CASTGRGAVGYTF. In DNA, the CDR3 is TGTGCCAGTACCGGCCGGGGGGCGGTTGGCTACACCTTC.